The 20 T cell receptor beta chains below come from one sample, sequenced in a study of T cells in Graves' hyperthyroidism and ophthalmopathy. From RNA transcripts, TCR beta CDR3 regions were amplified. Using the HTBI primer set, a first-round RT-PCR was run on the TCR CDR3. TCRdb recomputed calls from the multiplex PCR reads with MiXCR, one row per CDR3 protein. This table holds approximately 710,000 distinct CDR3 sequences, around 15% found once. The source material was blood. All receptors derive from a man between 50 and 59 years old with Graves' hyperthyroidism.

This clonotype was detected a few times. The chain couples TRBV18 to TRBJ2-1; D is uncertain. Germline V lookup: CDR1 KGHSH, CDR2 LQKENI. The CDR3 contains 14 residues. Trimming shortened V by 2 bases and J by 6 bases, and 11 bases separated the two germline ends. Here the CDR3 reads CASSPSVQSNEQFF. For the CDR3, the DNA is TGTGCCAGCTCACCATCGGTACAGAGCAATGAGCAGTTCTTC.

This clonotype was seen ten or more times. The genes are TRBV14 and TRBJ2-5; 10 positions agree with TRBD2. The CDR3 consists of 15 residues. The germline V gene encodes CDR1 SGHDN and CDR2 FVKESK. J was trimmed by 4 bases and V by 1 base; bases with no gene match: 3. CDR3 amino acids: CASSQVLAGAETQYF. CDR3 bases: TGTGCCAGCAGCCAAGTCCTAGCGGGAGCAGAGACCCAGTACTTC.

This clonotype has at least ten counts. V gene TRBV11-2 combines with J gene TRBJ2-7; D perhaps matches TRBD2 (5 bases). Germline lookup yields CDR1 SGHAT and CDR2 FQNNGV. The length of the CDR3 is 15 residues. Trimming shortened V by 5 bases and J by 5 bases, and 19 bases separated the two germline ends. CDR3 residues: CASSPVGLRANEQYF. The CDR3 DNA reads TGTGCCAGCAGCCCGGTGGGTTTGCGGGCCAACGAGCAGTACTTC.

The chain has TRBV19 and TRBJ1-1, with D possibly being TRBD1 (5 bases). With 6 bases removed from V and 6 bases from J, the gap between germline ends came to 20 bases. This CDR3 region has 15 residues. Germline V gene sequence: CDR1 LNHDA, CDR2 SQIVND (reference sequence). For the CDR3, the DNA is TGTGCCAGTAGCCCTGACCGCGCTGGGGGAGCTGAAGCTTTCTTT. Amino acid sequence: CASSPDRAGGAEAFF.

The V gene is TRBV24-1, the J gene TRBJ1-5; 7 nucleotides match TRBD1. Germline V CDR1 and CDR2: KGHDR, SFDVKD. The V segment lost 2 bases and the J segment 3 bases; nucleotides outside the gene matches: 12. The length of the CDR3 is 18 residues. DNA of the CDR3: TGTGCCACCAGTGATTCCGGGACAGTGGGATTGAACAATCAGCCCCAGCATTTT. It specifies CATSDSGTVGLNNQPQHF.

The rearrangement uses TRBV3-1 and TRBJ2-1, with 7 bases fitting TRBD2. V shed 3 bases, J shed 5 bases, and the junction held 10 bases outside the gene matches. CDR1 is LGHDT, CDR2 YNNKEL, per germline (reference sequence). The CDR3 covers 16 residues. CDR3 in amino acids: CASSQGWTSYDNEQFF. The CDR3 nucleotides read TGTGCCAGCAGCCAGGGGTGGACTAGTTACGACAATGAGCAGTTCTTC.

J is TRBJ1-4 and V is TRBV15, with D maybe TRBD1 (5 bases). Germline CDR1 LNHNV, CDR2 YYDKDF (reference sequence). This CDR3 spans 15 amino acids. The V gene lost 5 bases and the J gene lost 5 bases, with 15 bases spanning the gap. CDR3 amino acids: CATSRAGALNEKLFF. In DNA form, the CDR3 reads TGTGCCACCAGCCGAGCCGGGGCCTTAAATGAAAAACTGTTTTTT.

This clonotype was recorded a few times. The CDR3 loop reads CASSLVSSGSLDHEQFF. CDR3 sequence (DNA): TGTGCCAGCAGTTTAGTTTCTAGCGGGAGTTTAGACCATGAGCAGTTCTTC. This chain links TRBV12-3 or TRBV12-4 with TRBJ2-1; 10 nucleotides line up with TRBD2. V was clipped by 1 base and J by 8 bases; unmatched bases: 11. The CDR3 runs 17 residues.

The V gene is TRBV20-1, the J gene TRBJ2-7; 15 bases match TRBD2. CDR3 size: 14 residues. With V trimmed by 3 bases and J by 4 bases, 1 base remained unmatched. The germline V gene encodes CDR1 DFQATT and CDR2 SNEGSKA (reference sequence). The CDR3 bases are TGCAGTGCTAGCGGGACTAGCGGGAGGTACGAGCAGTACTTC. Amino acid sequence: CSASGTSGRYEQYF.

V gene TRBV24-1 combines with J gene TRBJ2-2; 7 bases map to TRBD1. The germline CDR1 and CDR2 sequences are KGHDR and SFDVKD. CDR3 length equals 15 residues. The J segment lost 4 bases and the V segment lost 4 bases, leaving 5 bases of the junction unmatched. The CDR3 nucleotides are TGTGCCACCAGTGACCGACGACAGGGCACCGGGGAGCTGTTTTTT. Translation gives CATSDRRQGTGELFF.

This clonotype was seen a handful of times. The rearrangement uses TRBV2 and TRBJ1-3; a weak D match, TRBD1 (6 bases). The V gene lost 2 bases and the J gene lost 0 bases, with 14 bases spanning the gap. This CDR3 has 17 amino acids. Germline V lookup: CDR1 SNHLY, CDR2 FYNNEI. Here the CDR3 DNA reads TGTGCCAGCAGTGAATTGGGGACACCGAGCTCTGGAAACACCATATATTTT. It is translated as CASSELGTPSSGNTIYF.

This sequence joins TRBV6-5 and TRBJ2-6, with 12 bases matching TRBD1. Germline V gives CDR1 MNHEY, CDR2 SVGAGI. CDR3 length: 19 amino acids. Losses at the gene ends were 2 bases for V and 1 base for J; bases not matched to a gene: 6. The DNA of the CDR3 is TGTGCCAGCAGTTACCCTCCGGGACAGGGGGCTTCTGGGGCCAACGTCCTGACTTTC. Encoded protein: CASSYPPGQGASGANVLTF.

This clonotype occurred many times. The V gene is TRBV24-1, the J gene TRBJ2-6; a weak D match, TRBD1 (5 bases). CDR1 is KGHDR, CDR2 SFDVKD, per germline. The length of the CDR3 is 16 residues. Trimming stripped 3 bases from V and 4 bases from J, with 12 bases between. This chain's CDR3 is CATSDRQGAGANVLTF. The CDR3 DNA is TGTGCCACCAGTGATCGGCAGGGTGCCGGGGCCAACGTCCTGACTTTC.

This clonotype has a count of ten or more. J is TRBJ2-5 and V is TRBV14; 10 bases agree with TRBD2. The junction had 4 bases not matched to a gene; V was cut back by 1 base and J by 5 bases. Germline V gene data show CDR1 as SGHDN and CDR2 as FVKESK. The CDR3 length is 15 residues. The chain's CDR3 is CASSQVGGLAETQYF. For the CDR3, the DNA is TGTGCCAGCAGCCAAGTAGGGGGACTAGCGGAGACCCAGTACTTC.

This clonotype was observed at least ten times. The chain couples TRBV6-1 to TRBJ2-7; D remains unclear. The CDR3 covers 14 residues. CDR1 is MNHNS, CDR2 SASEGT, per germline. Trimming shortened V by 6 bases and J by 2 bases, and 14 bases separated the two germline ends. The CDR3 protein is CASRKSALTYEQYF. The CDR3 region has the DNA TGTGCCAGCAGAAAATCGGCCTTGACCTACGAGCAGTACTTC.

This chain connects TRBV5-1 to TRBJ2-1, with D possibly being TRBD1 (5 bases). Looked up from germline, CDR1 is SGHRS and CDR2 is YFSETQ. The CDR3 contains 17 residues. The V end lost 5 bases, the J end lost 5 bases, and 23 bases lay between the germline ends. The DNA of the CDR3 is TGCGCCAGCAGAGTACATGTTGATAGACAGAGAGACAATGAGCAGTTCTTC. This encodes CASRVHVDRQRDNEQFF.

This clonotype was recorded a few times. The CDR3 here is CASSQARRGTEAFF. CDR3 sequence (DNA): TGTGCCAGCAGCCAAGCCCGGAGGGGGACTGAAGCTTTCTTT. V and J are TRBV4-2 and TRBJ1-1, with D perhaps matching TRBD1 (6 bases). The germline V and J ends were trimmed by 1 base and 5 bases, with 11 bases remaining between them. Germline V gene lookup returns CDR1 LGHNA and CDR2 YNFKEQ. CDR3 length: 14 amino acids.

In its sample, this clonotype was seen a few times. This chain joins TRBV7-2 and TRBJ2-6; D is uncertain. V lost 5 bases and J lost 0, with 23 bases in between. CDR1 and CDR2 from the germline V gene are SGHTA and FQGNSA. This CDR3 has 20 amino acids. CDR3 bases: TGTGCCAGCAGCACACCCCCGGCTGGGTATTCTAGCTCTGGGGCCAACGTCCTGACTTTC. It yields the protein CASSTPPAGYSSSGANVLTF.

This sequence joins TRBV2 and TRBJ1-5; D unclear. The V end was cut by 4 bases, the J end by 5 bases, with 9 bases between. In germline, CDR1 is SNHLY, CDR2 FYNNEI. This CDR3 spans 13 amino acids. CDR3 sequence: CASSVTAYQPQHF. For the CDR3, the DNA is TGTGCCAGCAGTGTCACGGCCTATCAGCCCCAGCATTTT.

On this clonotype: No conserved phenylalanine or tryptophan is present at the end of the CDR3, so a read error is the likely explanation. The DNA is omitted, as the CDR3 cannot be located on it reliably, and the CDR3 follows TCRdb's listing. This chain links TRBV5-1 with TRBJ2-1. The V gene's germline CDR1 is SGHRS and CDR2 YFSETQ. The CDR3 numbers 16 amino acids, ends counted. The CDR3 reads CASSLDSTSSYNERFV.